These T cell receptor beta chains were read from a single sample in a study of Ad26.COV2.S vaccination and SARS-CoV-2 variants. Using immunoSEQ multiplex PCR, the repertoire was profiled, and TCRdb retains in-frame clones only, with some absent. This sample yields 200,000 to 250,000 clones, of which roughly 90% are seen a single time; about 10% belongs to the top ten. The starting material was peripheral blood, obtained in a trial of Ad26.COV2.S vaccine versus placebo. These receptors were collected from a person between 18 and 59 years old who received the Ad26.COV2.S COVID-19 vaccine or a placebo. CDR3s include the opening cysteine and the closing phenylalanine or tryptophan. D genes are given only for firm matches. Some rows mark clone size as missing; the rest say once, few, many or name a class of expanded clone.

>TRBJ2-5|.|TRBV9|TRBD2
TGTGCCAGCAGCGTCCCCACTGGCGGGGGGGTGGAGACCCAGTACTTC
CASSVPTGGGVETQYF
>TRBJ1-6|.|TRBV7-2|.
TGTGCCAGCAGCTTAGAGGGGCAAATCTCACCCCTCCACTTT
CASSLEGQISPLHF
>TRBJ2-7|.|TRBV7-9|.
TGTGCCAGCAGCGAGACAAAACAGGGTCCCTACGAGCAGTACTTC
CASSETKQGPYEQYF
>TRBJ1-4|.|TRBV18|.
TGTGCCAGCTCTCAACAGGGAATTTTAGGTGAAAAACTGTTTTTT
CASSQQGILGEKLFF
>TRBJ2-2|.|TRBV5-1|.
TGCGCCAGCAGAGGGCAGGACACCGGGGAGCTGTTTTTT
CASRGQDTGELFF
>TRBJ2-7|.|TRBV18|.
TGTGCCAGCTCACCAACGGTCTCCTACGAGCAGTACTTC
CASSPTVSYEQYF
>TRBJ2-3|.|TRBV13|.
TGTGCCAGCAGCCTCGGCACAGATACGCAGTATTTT
CASSLGTDTQYF
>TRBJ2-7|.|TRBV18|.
TGTGCCAGCTCACCAATAGGCGACCTCTCCTACGAGCAGTACTTC
CASSPIGDLSYEQYF
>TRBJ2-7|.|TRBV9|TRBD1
TGTGCCAGCTCTGGGACAGGGGCCTACGAGCAGTACTTC
CASSGTGAYEQYF
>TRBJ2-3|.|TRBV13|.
TGTGCCAGCAGCTTAGGACAGCAAGGAGATACGCAGTATTTT
CASSLGQQGDTQYF
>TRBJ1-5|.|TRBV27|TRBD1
TGTGCCAGCAGACCCAGGACCGGGACAGGGTATAATCAGCCCCAGCATTTT
CASRPRTGTGYNQPQHF
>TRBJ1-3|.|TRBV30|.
TGTGCCTGGAGTGTAGGCGGGACGGGAAACACCATATATTTT
CAWSVGGTGNTIYF
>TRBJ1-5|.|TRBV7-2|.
TGTGCCAGCAGCTTAGCTAATCAGCCCCAGCATTTT
CASSLANQPQHF
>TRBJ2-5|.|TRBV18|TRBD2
TGTGCCAGCTCACCATCGGGAGGTCAAGAGACCCAGTACTTC
CASSPSGGQETQYF
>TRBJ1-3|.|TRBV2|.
TGTGCCAGCAGCCAGTGGCTGGGGGGCGAAAACACCATATATTTT
CASSQWLGGENTIYF
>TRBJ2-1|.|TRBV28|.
TGTGCCAGCAGCCCCGGACCCTACAATGAGCAGTTCTTC
CASSPGPYNEQFF
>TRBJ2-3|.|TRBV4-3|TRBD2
TGCGCCAGCAGCCCAGCGGGGTACGGGGGTACAGATACGCAGTATTTT
CASSPAGYGGTDTQYF
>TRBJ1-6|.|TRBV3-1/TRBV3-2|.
TGTGCCAGCAGCCAAGATCTCCCAACCTCACCCCTCCACTTT
CASSQDLPTSPLHF
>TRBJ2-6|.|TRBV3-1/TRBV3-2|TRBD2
TGTGCCAGCAGCCTCCGGGGGGGGATCTCTGGGGCCAACGTCCTGACTTTC
CASSLRGGISGANVLTF
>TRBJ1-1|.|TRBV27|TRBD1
TGTGCCAGCAGTGTCGGGACAGGGGCTGAAGCTTTCTTT
CASSVGTGAEAFF
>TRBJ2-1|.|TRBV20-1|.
TGCAGTGCTAGTATGGCAGGGACCCCTAATGAGCAGTTCTTC
CSASMAGTPNEQFF
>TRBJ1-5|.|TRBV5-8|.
TGTGCCAGCGTCAGGGAGATCAATCAGCCCCAGCATTTT
CASVREINQPQHF
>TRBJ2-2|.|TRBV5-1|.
TGCGCCAACCTCGACCGCCCCGGGAGCACCGGGGAGCTGTTTTTT
CANLDRPGSTGELFF
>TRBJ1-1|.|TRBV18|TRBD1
TGTGCCAGCTCATTGGACAGGGTAATGAACACTGAAGCTTTCTTT
CASSLDRVMNTEAFF
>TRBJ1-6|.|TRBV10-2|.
TGCGCCAGCAGCCCAAGAGGGGGGGGAAATTCACCCCTCCACTTT
CASSPRGGGNSPLHF
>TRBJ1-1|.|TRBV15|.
TGTGCCACCAGCAGATCGAGGGGCAGGGTGATTGAAGCTTTCTTT
CATSRSRGRVIEAFF
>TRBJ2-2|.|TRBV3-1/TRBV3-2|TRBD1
TGTGCCAGCAGCTCGGACAGGGGCGTGAACACCGGGGAGCTGTTTTTT
CASSSDRGVNTGELFF
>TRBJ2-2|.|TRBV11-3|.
TGTGCCAGCAGCTTAGGCACCGGGGAGCTGTTTTTT
CASSLGTGELFF
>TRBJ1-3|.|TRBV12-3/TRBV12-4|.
TGTGCCAGCACCTCTGGAAACACCATATATTTT
CASTSGNTIYF
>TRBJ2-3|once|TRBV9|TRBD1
TGTGCCAGCAGCGAGCTACAGGGGACCACAGATACGCAGTATTTT
CASSELQGTTDTQYF
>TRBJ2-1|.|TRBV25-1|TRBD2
TGTGCCAACTACTCCGGGACTAGCGGGAGGGGGGATGAGCAGTTCTTC
CANYSGTSGRGDEQFF
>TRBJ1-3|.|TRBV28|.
TGTGCCAGCAGTTTCCTCTCTGGAAACACCATATATTTT
CASSFLSGNTIYF
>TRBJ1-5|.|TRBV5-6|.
TGTGCCAGCAGCTGGGGAGTTAGCAATCAGCCCCAGCATTTT
CASSWGVSNQPQHF
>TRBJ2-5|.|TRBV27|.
TGTGCCAGTTTTGGGGCGGGGAAAGAGACCCAGTACTTC
CASFGAGKETQYF
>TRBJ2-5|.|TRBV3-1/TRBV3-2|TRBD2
TGTGCCAGCAGCCTCCGACTAGCAGGCCAAGAGACCCAGTACTTC
CASSLRLAGQETQYF
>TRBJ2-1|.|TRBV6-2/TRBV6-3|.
TGTGCCAGCGGCCAGGGGAATGAGCAGTTCTTC
CASGQGNEQFF
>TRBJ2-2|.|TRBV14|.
TGTGCCAGCAGCCATCAAGCGCCCGGGGAGCTGTTTTTT
CASSHQAPGELFF
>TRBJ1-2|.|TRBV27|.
TGTGCCAGCAGTTTGAAGTCAAACTTTAACTATGGCTACACCTTC
CASSLKSNFNYGYTF
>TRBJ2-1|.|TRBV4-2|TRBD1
TGTGCCAGCAGCCAAGAAGTGGGGACAGCTTACAATGAGCAGTTCTTC
CASSQEVGTAYNEQFF
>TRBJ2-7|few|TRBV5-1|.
TGCGCCAGCAGCCAGGGGGGCGACGAGCAGTACTTC
CASSQGGDEQYF
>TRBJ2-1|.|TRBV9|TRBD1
TGTGCCAGCAGCGTAGCTACAGGGGGTTTTGATGAGCAGTTCTTC
CASSVATGGFDEQFF
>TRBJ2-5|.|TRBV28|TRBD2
TGTGCCAGCAGGGTAACTAGCGGCTCTCAAGAGACCCAGTACTTC
CASRVTSGSQETQYF